This T cell receptor beta chain was identified in a study of regulatory T cells in long-lasting Graves disease. Libraries of TCR beta came from iRepertoire HTBI primers plus Arm-PCR of CDR3 regions. TCRdb called the multiplex PCR reads again in MiXCR, with one record for every CDR3 protein. The sample gives about 530,000 distinct CDR3 sequences, 15% to 20% of which show up once; approximately 25% is in the top ten. As to time point: newly diagnosed GD, antithyroid drugs for less than 3 months. PBMCs were the source of the RNA used for TCR sequencing. These data are also associated with another study on T cells in Graves' hyperthyroidism and ophthalmopathy. In that study: Within blood appeared most thyroid clonotypes that had expanded above 0.001.

Material: peripheral blood mononuclear cells (PBMCs), obtained at new diagnosis, from a patient treated with antithyroid drugs. The clonotype originates from a woman between 40 and 65 years old with Graves disease.

The CDR3 region has the DNA TGTGCCAGCAGTGTAAGCCCAGGGGGCATTAGTGGGGCCAACGTCCTGACTTTC. The encoded protein is CASSVSPGGISGANVLTF. The chain links TRBV2 to TRBJ2-6; 8 bases align to TRBD1. The CDR3 length is 18 residues. After removal of 4 bases from V and 3 bases from J, the junction contained 11 bases not matched to a gene. CDR1 is SNHLY and CDR2 is FYNNEI in the germline V gene.